A single sample gave rise to the 14 T cell receptor beta chains below, sequenced in a study of cytomegalovirus exposure and HLA in healthy donors. The PCR made use of 60 Vbeta and 13 Jbeta primers. This table comes from immunoSEQ multiplex PCR, and its TCRdb copy is limited to in-frame clones, with some not included. The repertoire includes around 200,000 clones, roughly four fifths of them detected once, and over 1.5% sits in the top ten. Sequencing was done on a sample of PBMCs. These receptors originate from a man aged 50 to 59 in good health and CMV-seronegative.

This chain connects TRBV19 to TRBJ1-3; D not resolved. The germline CDR1 and CDR2 sequences are LNHDA and SQIVND (reference sequence). The V end lost 5 bases, the J end lost 2 bases, and 10 bases lay between the germline ends. The CDR3 runs 14 residues. CDR3 nucleotide sequence: TGTGCCAGTAGTCTCGGGAGGGCTGGAAACACCATATATTTT. This encodes CASSLGRAGNTIYF.

The chain has TRBV7-3 and TRBJ2-3; 10 bases are a match to TRBD1. V lost 5 bases to trimming and J lost 4 bases; unmatched junction nucleotides: 15. The CDR3 runs 18 residues. Germline loops: CDR1 SGHTA, CDR2 FQGTGA. Here the CDR3 DNA reads TGTGCCAGCAGCCAGGCCCCTGCCGGACAGGGGGAGGCAGATACGCAGTATTTT. It translates to CASSQAPAGQGEADTQYF.

The chain recombines TRBV5-1 with TRBJ1-2; D remains ambiguous. The CDR3 length is 15 residues. The germline CDR1 and CDR2 sequences are SGHRS and YFSETQ. V shed 0 bases and J shed 2 bases, with 11 bases lying between them. The CDR3 spells CASSLAAGRNYGYTF. The CDR3, as DNA: TGCGCCAGCAGCTTGGCAGCAGGAAGAAACTATGGCTACACCTTC.

The rearrangement joins TRBV2 to TRBJ1-5; weak D call: TRBD1 (5 bases). V lost 7 bases, J lost 6 bases, and 13 bases lay in between. Per the germline V gene, CDR1 is SNHLY and CDR2 is FYNNEI. The CDR3 extends over 13 amino acids. CDR3 residues: CASKQETGQPQHF. The CDR3 DNA is TGTGCCAGCAAACAGGAGACGGGTCAGCCCCAGCATTTT.

This clone was seen only a few times. The V and J genes are TRBV6-6 and TRBJ1-5; TRBD1 matches 9 bases. Germline V gives CDR1 MNHNY, CDR2 SVGAGI (reference sequence). There are 14 residues in the CDR3. V was pared by 6 bases and J by 5 bases, with 5 bases of the junction left unmatched. DNA of the CDR3: TGTGCCAGCAGCGGACAGGGGCGTTATCAGCCCCAGCATTTT. It codes for CASSGQGRYQPQHF.

The rearrangement links TRBV5-1 to TRBJ2-1; TRBD2 matches at 8 bases. V was clipped by 0 bases and J by 9 bases; unmatched bases: 2. The germline V gene encodes CDR1 SGHRS and CDR2 YFSETQ. This CDR3 contains 13 residues. As DNA, the CDR3 is TGCGCCAGCAGCTTGGGAACTAGCGGTGAGCAGTTCTTC. It translates to CASSLGTSGEQFF.

This chain connects TRBV7-9 to TRBJ1-4; 9 bases match TRBD1. V trimming: 2 bases; J trimming: 6 bases; junction bases outside the gene matches: 4. CDR1 and CDR2 from the germline V gene are SEHNR and FQNEAQ (reference sequence). The length of the CDR3 is 15 residues. CDR3 residues: CASSLTGGLDEKLFF. In nucleotides, the CDR3 is TGTGCCAGCAGCTTAACAGGGGGCTTGGATGAAAAACTGTTTTTT. Full variable domain (missing parts from reference TRBV7-9 and TRBJ1-4): DTGVSQNPRHKITKRGQNVTFRCDPISEHNRLYWYRQTLGQGPEFLTYFQNEAQLEKSRLLSDRFSAERPKGSFSTLEIQRTEQGDSAMYLCASSLTGGLDEKLFFGSGTQLSVL.

This clone was detected once. The chain combines TRBV19 with TRBJ2-3; tentative D call: TRBD1 (6 bases). Germline values: CDR1 LNHDA, CDR2 SQIVND (reference sequence). The CDR3 contains 15 residues. V dropped 6 bases and J dropped 1 base, with 14 bases sitting between them. CDR3 in amino acids: CASRLQGLGTDTQYF. DNA of the CDR3: TGTGCCAGTAGACTACAGGGTCTGGGCACAGATACGCAGTATTTT.

The chain uses TRBV7-9 and TRBJ2-5; D might be TRBD2 (5 bases). Germline V gene sequence: CDR1 SEHNR, CDR2 FQNEAQ (reference sequence). This CDR3 is 15 amino acids long. Trimming stripped 1 base from V and 4 bases from J, with 13 bases between. The CDR3 protein is CASSLGEIRGETQYF. CDR3 bases: TGTGCCAGCAGCTTAGGCGAGATACGGGGAGAGACCCAGTACTTC.

The chain links TRBV6-5 to TRBJ1-2; unclear D gene. V was clipped by 2 bases and J by 3 bases, with 7 bases between them. In germline, CDR1 is MNHEY, CDR2 SVGAGI. The CDR3 spans 13 residues. In nucleotides, the CDR3 is TGTGCCAGCAGTTACCACGGGGACTATGGCTACACCTTC. Amino acids: CASSYHGDYGYTF.

The chain uses TRBV7-9 and TRBJ1-1; D is uncertain. This CDR3 comprises 15 residues. The ends were cut back, 1 base at V and 3 bases at J, with 12 bases in the middle. CDR1 is SEHNR and CDR2 is FQNEAQ in the germline V gene (reference sequence). The CDR3 here is CASSLGTGRDTEAFF. For the CDR3, the DNA is TGTGCCAGCAGCTTAGGGACGGGGAGGGACACTGAAGCTTTCTTT.

The chain combines TRBV7-9 with TRBJ2-1; 8 bases match TRBD2. Germline V lookup: CDR1 SEHNR, CDR2 FQNEAQ (reference sequence). The CDR3 contains 15 residues. The trim removed 4 bases at V and 6 bases at J, leaving 8 bases unmatched. The CDR3 loop is CASSSGTRISNEQFF. The CDR3 nucleotides are TGTGCCAGCAGCTCCGGGACTAGAATTTCCAATGAGCAGTTCTTC. Looking up the rest from reference TRBV7-9 and TRBJ2-1 gives the full variable domain: DTGVSQNPRHKITKRGQNVTFRCDPISEHNRLYWYRQTLGQGPEFLTYFQNEAQLEKSRLLSDRFSAERPKGSFSTLEIQRTEQGDSAMYLCASSSGTRISNEQFFGPGTRLTVL.

Note on this clone: The same CDR3 can be traced to other DNA sequences in this sample. The genes are TRBV5-4 and TRBJ2-5, with TRBD2 as a possible D gene (6 bases). Trimming removed 0 bases at V and 5 bases at J, with 8 bases between. Germline loops: CDR1 SGHNT, CDR2 YYREEE (reference sequence). The CDR3 consists of 13 residues. CDR3 sequence reads: CASSLAGVETQYF. In nucleotides, the CDR3 is TGTGCCAGCAGCTTGGCGGGAGTGGAGACCCAGTACTTC.

The chain links TRBV6-1 to TRBJ2-3; 10 bases are shared with TRBD2. This CDR3 has 15 amino acids. Germline CDR1 and CDR2: MNHNS and SASEGT. V dropped 6 bases and J dropped 3; count of bases not matched to a gene: 6. CDR3 in amino acids: CASRRTSGETDTQYF. The CDR3 DNA sequence: TGTGCCAGCAGGAGAACTAGCGGGGAGACAGATACGCAGTATTTT.